This T cell receptor beta chain was recovered during a study of Tregs in tolerant kidney transplant recipients. The repertoire was sequenced with immunoSEQ multiplex PCR; TCRdb's copy has only in-frame clones and lacks some. Among 120,000 or so clones, roughly nine tenths were seen once, and the ten largest hold around 0.6%. Per the germline V gene, CDR1 is KGHSH and CDR2 is LQKENI. There are 15 residues in the CDR3. J was trimmed by 6 bases and V by 4 bases; bases with no gene match: 11. Study-level points and caveats: This study did not directly address biological reproducibility.

This clone has a single count. Its antigen remains unidentified. This TCR derives from a human donor in good health. The sample comprised CD4+ T cells from blood. V usage is TRBV18 and J usage is TRBJ1-1; 7 bases fit TRBD1. CDR3 bases: TGTGCCAGCTCACGGTCCACAGGGGAGCTAGCTGAAGCTTTCTTT. Protein sequence: CASSRSTGELAEAFF.